The 7 T cell receptor beta chains presented below share a single source sample, sequenced in a study of metastatic and nonmetastatic thyroid tumors. Every patient was untreated before thyroid surgery. TCRdb reprocessed the PCR reads via MiXCR. The table includes 50,000 to 65,000 clones, under 20% detected once. The sequenced sample consisted of blood. Receptors were obtained from a female donor with papillary thyroid cancer or a benign thyroid nodule (not recorded which). Some clones in this sample may be carry-over from other donors' samples.

The V call is TRBV13, the J call TRBJ2-3, with 15 bases that match TRBD2. The CDR3 runs 20 residues. Germline-derived CDR1 and CDR2 are PRHDT and FYEKMQ (reference sequence). V dropped 4 bases and J dropped 2; count of bases not matched to a gene: 13. This CDR3 is CASSSTWTSGGAWDTDTQYF. As DNA, the CDR3 is TGTGCCAGCAGCTCAACCTGGACTAGCGGGGGGGCGTGGGACACAGATACGCAGTATTTT.

This clone was observed at least ten times. The chain carries TRBV7-8 and TRBJ2-1, with 13 positions matching TRBD2. Germline V gives CDR1 SGHVS, CDR2 FQNEAQ. The CDR3 loop spans 15 amino acids. The ends lost 6 bases at V and 9 bases at J; junction bases unmatched: 8. The CDR3 coding sequence is TGTGCCAGCAGACCCAGGACTAGCGGGAGTGGTGAGCAGTTCTTC. Translating gives CASRPRTSGSGEQFF.

Remarks on this clone: This may come from a read error, since a much larger clone is one base off. The V gene is TRBV7-8, the J gene TRBJ2-5; 11 nucleotides line up with TRBD1. The V segment lost 6 bases and the J segment 5 bases; nucleotides outside the gene matches: 11. The CDR3 contains 16 residues. From germline, CDR1 is SGHVS and CDR2 FQNEAQ. The CDR3 here is CASRRTGTGGLETQYF. The CDR3 DNA reads as TGTGCCAGCAGACGAACCGGGACAGGGGGTTTGGAGACCCAGTACTTC.

This clone was observed many times. The gene calls are TRBV12-3 or TRBV12-4 and TRBJ1-2; D unresolved. The V end lost 6 bases, the J end lost 0 bases, and 11 bases lay between the germline ends. This CDR3 contains 14 residues. The DNA for the CDR3 is TGTGCCAGCAGCCCTGGACGGTCTAACTATGGCTACACCTTC. This sequence encodes CASSPGRSNYGYTF.

The J gene is TRBJ2-7, the V gene TRBV12-3 or TRBV12-4; 7 bases match TRBD1. Trimming cost V 7 bases and J 6 bases; bases outside gene matches: 6. The CDR3 covers 12 residues. The CDR3 loop is CASMPGQVEQYF. The DNA of the CDR3 is TGTGCCAGCATGCCCGGACAGGTCGAGCAGTACTTC.

This chain links TRBV5-1 with TRBJ2-1; 8 positions agree with TRBD2. This CDR3 is 16 amino acids long. The V and J ends lost 2 bases and 0 bases, in that order; junction bases with no gene match: 4. Germline lookup yields CDR1 SGHRS and CDR2 YFSETQ. CDR3 in DNA: TGCGCCAGCAGCTTCGGCGGGAGGAGCTCCTACAATGAGCAGTTCTTC. Translation gives CASSFGGRSSYNEQFF. The full variable domain, rest sourced from reference TRBV5-1 and TRBJ2-1, is KAGVTQTPRYLIKTRGQQVTLSCSPISGHRSVSWYQQTPGQGLQFLFEYFSETQRNKGNFPGRFSGRQFSNSRSEMNVSTLELGDSALYLCASSFGGRSSYNEQFFGPGTRLTVL.

Note on this clone: Additional DNA sequences in this sample encode the identical CDR3. The chain links TRBV20-1 to TRBJ2-7, with a possible D match to TRBD1 (6 bases). CDR1 is DFQATT, CDR2 SNEGSKA, per germline (reference sequence). V lost 0 bases and J 4 bases, leaving 19 bases between the germline ends. This CDR3 is built from 16 residues. In nucleotides, the CDR3 is TGCAGTGCTAGAGATAGGGGCGCGGGTAGGGGGTACGAGCAGTACTTC. Translating gives CSARDRGAGRGYEQYF.